Listed below are T cell receptor beta chains from one sample, sequenced in a study of human T cells and chemical hapten exposure. TCRdb re-derived calls from the RACE reads in MiXCR, one entry per CDR3 protein. Altogether about 120,000 distinct CDR3 sequences are present, around 10% being singletons, with the ten largest covering approximately 1.5%. The sequences come from whole blood, collected in connection with sensitization to the hapten diphenylcyclopropenone (DPC). These receptors were collected from a woman aged 50 to 60 with alopecia areata. Some clones in this sample may be carry-over from other donors' samples. CDR3s include the opening cysteine and the closing phenylalanine or tryptophan. Fields, in order: D gene, V gene, clone size, J gene, CDR3 length, CDR3 DNA, CDR3 protein. A D gene is named only where the DNA matches it firmly. Where a row states a size, it is once, few, many or the class of an expanded clone; other rows omit it.

.	TRBV6-1	.	TRBJ2-1	16	TGTGCCAGCAGTGAAGGCTTACTAGGGCCCTACAATGAGCAGTTCTTC	CASSEGLLGPYNEQFF
.	TRBV2	many	TRBJ1-3	14	TGTGCCAGCAGGGCGAGATTCTCTGGAAACACCATATATTTT	CASRARFSGNTIYF
TRBD1	TRBV28	many	TRBJ1-5	12	TGTGCCAGCGGGACAGGGAATCAGCCCCAGCATTTT	CASGTGNQPQHF
.	TRBV28	.	TRBJ1-2	16	TGTGCCAGCAGTTTAATCGCCGTTAGTAAAAACTATGGCTACACCTTC	CASSLIAVSKNYGYTF
.	TRBV11-2	few	TRBJ2-1	14	TGTGCCAGCAGCTTAGATTCATGGCGCAATGAGCAGTTCTTC	CASSLDSWRNEQFF
.	TRBV28	.	TRBJ1-1	15	TGTGCCAGCAGTCGCTCAGGACACCCCAGGACTGAAGCTTTCTTT	CASSRSGHPRTEAFF
TRBD2	TRBV7-2	many	TRBJ2-7	15	TGTGCCAGCAGCTTCTCAAGCGGGGCCCCCTACGAGCAGTACTTC	CASSFSSGAPYEQYF
.	TRBV29-1	few	TRBJ2-3	12	TGCAGCGTTGAGGTACTAGGAACGACGCAGTATTTT	CSVEVLGTTQYF
.	TRBV10-3	many	TRBJ2-6	16	TGTGCCATCAGTGCGGACGGAGGCTCTGGGGCCAACGTCCTGACTTTC	CAISADGGSGANVLTF
.	TRBV20-1	many	TRBJ1-2	12	TGCAGTGCTCCGGATGGAACGTATGGCTACACCTTC	CSAPDGTYGYTF
.	TRBV20-1	few	TRBJ1-5	14	TGCAGTGCTAGCTCCGCTGGGAGCAATCAGCCCCAGCATTTT	CSASSAGSNQPQHF
.	TRBV6-2/TRBV6-3	few	TRBJ2-2	14	TGTGCCAGCAGTTACTACGAATACACCGGGGAGCTGTTTTTT	CASSYYEYTGELFF
.	TRBV12-3/TRBV12-4	few	TRBJ1-4	16	TGTGCCAGCAGTTTACAGCGTGGGGGAGTTAATGAAAAACTGTTTTTT	CASSLQRGGVNEKLFF
TRBD1	TRBV28	few	TRBJ2-5	13	TGTGCCAGCAGTCCCGGACAGGCGGAGACCCAGTACTTC	CASSPGQAETQYF
.	TRBV4-1	many	TRBJ2-4	15	TGCGCCAGCAGCCAAGGATCTGTAGCCAAAAACATTCAGTACTTC	CASSQGSVAKNIQYF
TRBD2	TRBV6-2/TRBV6-3	many	TRBJ2-2	16	TGTGCCAGCAGTTTGGGACTAGCGGGCCATCGGGGGGAGCTGTTTTTT	CASSLGLAGHRGELFF
.	TRBV14	few	TRBJ2-3	15	TGTGCCAGCAGCCAAGCTGAGGGTCGGACAGATACGCAGTATTTT	CASSQAEGRTDTQYF
TRBD1	TRBV28	many	TRBJ1-5	15	TGTGCCAGCAGTTCTTACAGGGGGTGGAATCAGCCCCAGCATTTT	CASSSYRGWNQPQHF
.	TRBV29-1	many	TRBJ2-3	13	TGCAGCGTTGAAGCCAGGGGTACAGATACGCAGTATTTT	CSVEARGTDTQYF
.	TRBV3-1	few	TRBJ1-5	13	TGTGCCAGCAGCCGGGGGGACAATCAGCCCCAGCATTTT	CASSRGDNQPQHF
.	TRBV29-1	few	TRBJ1-1	11	TGCAGCGCCCGTGAACTGGCTGAAGCTTTCTTT	CSARELAEAFF
.	TRBV28	.	TRBJ1-2	13	TGTGCCAGCAGTTTACCGCACAGGGAAGGCTACACCTTC	CASSLPHREGYTF
.	TRBV28	many	TRBJ1-1	12	TGTGCCAGCACCCCAGGGTACACTGAAGCTTTCTTT	CASTPGYTEAFF
.	TRBV6-2/TRBV6-3	many	TRBJ1-5	15	TGTGCCAGCAGTCTACAGGGTCATAGCAATCAGCCCCAGCATTTT	CASSLQGHSNQPQHF
.	TRBV10-2	many	TRBJ1-5	14	TGCGCCAGCAGCCCCTCAACGGGCAATCAGCCCCAGCATTTT	CASSPSTGNQPQHF
.	TRBV11-3	many	TRBJ2-7	14	TGTGCCAGCAGCTTAGTCGTCGGCGCCCACGAGCAGTACTTC	CASSLVVGAHEQYF
TRBD1	TRBV20-1	.	TRBJ2-7	12	TGCAGTGCTAGGACAGGGGTTAACGAGCAGTACTTC	CSARTGVNEQYF
.	TRBV6-6	many	TRBJ2-5	14	TGTGCCAGCAGCCCAGGCGACAGTCAAGAGACCCAGTACTTC	CASSPGDSQETQYF
TRBD2	TRBV2	few	TRBJ2-7	13	TGTGCCAGCAGTAGCGGGATCTCCTACGAGCAGTACTTC	CASSSGISYEQYF
.	TRBV24-1	few	TRBJ2-7	13	TGTGCCACCAGTGATAGCATATACTACGAGCAGTACTTC	CATSDSIYYEQYF
TRBD2	TRBV19	.	TRBJ2-3	20	TGTGCCAGTAGTACGCGGACTAGCGGGCCCTCAAAGAGGGGCACAGATACGCAGTATTTT	CASSTRTSGPSKRGTDTQYF
.	TRBV3-1	.	TRBJ2-7	12	TGTGCCAGCAGCCGCATTTCCTACGAGCAGTACTTC	CASSRISYEQYF
.	TRBV5-1	many	TRBJ2-7	14	TGCGCCAGCAGCTTGTCGTCCGACTCCTACGAGCAGTACTTC	CASSLSSDSYEQYF
.	TRBV7-2	many	TRBJ2-3	15	TGTGCCAGCAGCTGGGGGGCGGGGGACACAGATACGCAGTATTTT	CASSWGAGDTDTQYF
.	TRBV15	many	TRBJ1-1	12	TGTGCCACCACGCGGGGGGCGACTGAAGCTTTCTTT	CATTRGATEAFF
TRBD2	TRBV11-2	many	TRBJ2-7	16	TGTGCCAGCAGCTCCAAGAGACTAGCGGGAGTAGCTGAGCAGTACTTC	CASSSKRLAGVAEQYF
TRBD1	TRBV29-1	.	TRBJ2-7	15	TGCAGCGTGGAAGGGCAATGGACAGGGCGCTACGAGCAGTACTTC	CSVEGQWTGRYEQYF
.	TRBV7-9	few	TRBJ2-7	13	TGTGCCACCGCAGGTTCCAGCAACTACGAGCAGTACTTC	CATAGSSNYEQYF
.	TRBV2	.	TRBJ2-7	12	TGTGCCAGCAGGGGGGCGGTCTACGAGCAGTACTTC	CASRGAVYEQYF
.	TRBV18	many	TRBJ1-6	18	TGTGCCAGCTCACCGACCGGGACAACCAGCTCCTATAATTCACCCCTCCACTTT	CASSPTGTTSSYNSPLHF
.	TRBV12-3/TRBV12-4	few	TRBJ1-6	15	TGTGCCAGCAGTGCGCAGGAGACCTATAATTCACCCCTCCACTTT	CASSAQETYNSPLHF
TRBD1	TRBV4-1	.	TRBJ1-2	15	TGCGCCAGCAGCCAAGATGGAAGGGGGCTTTCAGGCTACACCTTC	CASSQDGRGLSGYTF
TRBD2	TRBV10-2	few	TRBJ2-3	13	TGCGCCAGCAGGACTGGGGGGGCAGATACGCAGTATTTT	CASRTGGADTQYF
TRBD1	TRBV4-1	many	TRBJ1-2	16	TGCGCCAGCAGCCAACCCAGGGGGCGGACGGGGGATGGCTACACCTTC	CASSQPRGRTGDGYTF
.	TRBV5-1	many	TRBJ1-2	14	TGCGCCAGCAGCTTGTCCCCCAGTGATTATGGCTACACCTTC	CASSLSPSDYGYTF
TRBD2	TRBV2	few	TRBJ2-1	15	TGTGCCAGCAGCCATAGCGGGGGGGACTACAATGAGCAGTTCTTC	CASSHSGGDYNEQFF
.	TRBV7-2	few	TRBJ2-7	14	TGTGCCAGCAGCTTAGTCGTGACTAGGCACGAGCAGTACTTC	CASSLVVTRHEQYF
TRBD1	TRBV7-2	many	TRBJ2-1	16	TGTGCCAGCAGCCTCTCGCCGGGACAGGGGAACAATGAGCAGTTCTTC	CASSLSPGQGNNEQFF
TRBD1	TRBV18	many	TRBJ1-1	15	TGTGCCAGCTCTGCTCGCGGACAGGGCGGCTCTGAAGCTTTCTTT	CASSARGQGGSEAFF
.	TRBV6-5	many	TRBJ1-1	15	TGTGCCAGCCTACTTAGAGGGGCAGCCAACACTGAAGCTTTCTTT	CASLLRGAANTEAFF
TRBD1	TRBV5-5	many	TRBJ2-1	16	TGTGCCAGCAGCCATACGTGGGACAGGGTGGCCGATGAGCAGTTCTTC	CASSHTWDRVADEQFF
.	TRBV19	.	TRBJ2-1	13	TGTGCCAGTAAGTTCCGGGAGCGGAATGAGCAGTTCTTC	CASKFRERNEQFF
.	TRBV14	few	TRBJ2-7	15	TGTGCCAGCAGCCAAGATTGGGCCAGGAGCTACGAGCAGTACTTC	CASSQDWARSYEQYF